The 13 T cell receptor beta chains listed next were all sequenced from one sample in a study of T cell changes during pregnancy in multiple sclerosis. Sequencing was performed with immunoSEQ multiplex PCR; in TCRdb, only in-frame clones are kept and a portion is missing. The repertoire has 95,000 to 150,000 clones, around 93% of them found once; the top ten carry roughly 6%. The sequencing here drew on peripheral blood, taken before pregnancy. These receptors came from a female donor with multiple sclerosis, enrolled in a pregnancy study.

The chain combines TRBV5-1 with TRBJ1-3; TRBD1 matches at 8 bases. J gave up 2 bases and V 1 base, and 5 bases lay outside the gene matches. Germline V gene lookup returns CDR1 SGHRS and CDR2 YFSETQ. The CDR3 is 16 residues long. CDR3 residues: CASSLSGGLTGNTIYF. In nucleotides, the CDR3 is TGCGCCAGCAGCTTGTCAGGGGGCCTCACTGGAAACACCATATATTTT.

The rearrangement joins TRBV5-8 to TRBJ1-1; unclear D gene. V lost 5 bases and J lost 1, with 15 bases in between. The CDR3 loop spans 15 amino acids. The germline V gene encodes CDR1 SGHTS and CDR2 YDEGEE. In DNA, the CDR3 is TGTGCCAGCAGGTCACGAGGGAGGACGAACACTGAAGCTTTCTTT. As protein: CASRSRGRTNTEAFF.

CDR3 sequence reads: CASRGGTLYEQYF. In DNA form, the CDR3 reads TGTGCCAGCAGAGGCGGGACCCTCTACGAGCAGTACTTC. The chain employs TRBV6-1 and TRBJ2-7; D is possibly TRBD2 (6 bases). Germline loops: CDR1 MNHNS, CDR2 SASEGT. The V end lost 6 bases, the J end lost 3 bases, and 12 bases lay between the germline ends. This CDR3 contains 13 residues.

The chain carries TRBV28 and TRBJ1-1, with 7 bases matching TRBD1. The CDR3 is made up of 14 amino acids. CDR1 is MDHEN and CDR2 is SYDVKM in the germline V gene. Unmatched junction bases numbered 9, after V lost 6 bases and J lost 5 bases. CDR3 bases: TGTGCCAGCAGCCAAAGTACAGGGGTAACTGAAGCTTTCTTT. It is translated as CASSQSTGVTEAFF.

The chain uses TRBV4-1 and TRBJ2-1; maybe TRBD2 (6 bases). The CDR3 spans 17 residues. Trimming took off 5 bases at V and 0 bases at J, with 17 bases between the two ends. The germline CDR1 and CDR2 sequences are MGHRA and YSYEKL. The CDR3 DNA is TGCGCCAGCAGCTCCCATCCGTCGGGGGACTCCTACAATGAGCAGTTCTTC. Its protein product is CASSSHPSGDSYNEQFF.

The rearrangement uses TRBV18 and TRBJ1-6, with a possible D match to TRBD1 (5 bases). Deletions cut 3 bases from V and 0 bases from J, with 9 bases between. The CDR3 has 16 amino acids. Germline V lookup: CDR1 KGHSH, CDR2 LQKENI. CDR3 loop: CASSPGGSSYNSPLHF. CDR3 sequence (DNA): TGTGCCAGCTCACCGGGGGGGAGCTCCTATAATTCACCCCTCCACTTT.

This chain connects TRBV6-5 to TRBJ1-5; 9 bases line up with TRBD1. CDR3 size: 14 residues. J was trimmed by 5 bases and V by 6 bases; bases with no gene match: 5. The germline V gene has CDR1 MNHEY and CDR2 SVGAGI. CDR3 sequence: CASSADRGDQPQHF. The DNA for the CDR3 is TGTGCCAGCAGCGCGGACAGGGGAGATCAGCCCCAGCATTTT.

The chain is built from TRBV19 and TRBJ1-3; TRBD1 aligns across 8 bases. The J segment lost 0 bases and the V segment lost 7 bases, leaving 11 bases of the junction unmatched. Germline V gene sequence: CDR1 LNHDA, CDR2 SQIVND (reference sequence). The CDR3 spans 17 residues. Here the CDR3 DNA reads TGTGCCAGTACCCTTACCGACAGGGGCGACTCTGGAAACACCATATATTTT. Its protein is CASTLTDRGDSGNTIYF.

The CDR3 here is CASLTGGPPYNEQFF. The CDR3, as DNA: TGTGCCAGCCTGACAGGGGGCCCTCCCTACAATGAGCAGTTCTTC. This sequence joins TRBV6-1 and TRBJ2-1; 10 bases agree with TRBD1. J lost 2 bases, V lost 8 bases, and 6 bases had no gene match. The germline gives CDR1 MNHNS, CDR2 SASEGT. The CDR3 contains 15 residues.

This clone was seen a handful of times. The gene calls are TRBV25-1 and TRBJ1-1, with 8 bases lining up with TRBD1. The junction had 4 bases not matched to a gene; V was cut back by 6 bases and J by 10 bases. There are 11 residues in the CDR3. In germline, CDR1 is MGHDK, CDR2 SYGVNS. CDR3 amino acids: CASRETGGAFF. The CDR3 DNA follows: TGTGCCAGCAGAGAAACAGGGGGAGCTTTCTTT.

The J gene is TRBJ1-2, the V gene TRBV28, with 8 bases that match TRBD1. This CDR3 has 13 amino acids. Germline V gives CDR1 MDHEN, CDR2 SYDVKM. V was clipped by 9 bases and J by 7 bases; unmatched bases: 10. Here the CDR3 reads CASSGGGSPGYTF. Written as DNA, the CDR3 is TGTGCCAGTTCAGGGGGCGGCTCGCCTGGCTACACCTTC.

V gene TRBV19 combines with J gene TRBJ1-5; perhaps TRBD1 as D (5 bases). V was pared by 5 bases and J by 2 bases, with 19 bases between. Germline assignment: CDR1 LNHDA and CDR2 SQIVND (reference sequence). The CDR3 is 17 amino acids. Written as DNA, the CDR3 is TGTGCCAGTAGTCCAGGGCAGGGTAATCGGGGCAATCAGCCCCAGCATTTT. Amino acid sequence: CASSPGQGNRGNQPQHF.

V usage is TRBV28 and J usage is TRBJ2-1; 8 nucleotides match TRBD2. Per germline, CDR1 MDHEN and CDR2 SYDVKM. The CDR3 sequence is 18 residues long. J gave up 0 bases and V 4 bases, and 11 bases lay outside the gene matches. The CDR3: CASSSRSGRGGSYNEQFF. The CDR3 nucleotides read TGTGCCAGCAGTTCCCGGAGCGGGAGAGGGGGCTCCTACAATGAGCAGTTCTTC.